This entry lists 29 T cell receptor beta chains sequenced from one sample in a study of CD8 T cells in Susac syndrome. Random hexamers were used to reverse transcribe the RNA input (roughly 0.5 to 1 ug). One entry per CDR3 protein results from TCRdb running MiXCR on the immunoSEQ multiplex PCR reads. The profile shows 350,000 to 550,000 distinct CDR3 sequences, approximately 85% of them singletons. Sequencing was carried out using CD8+ T cells from PBMCs. The receptors shown here come from a human donor with multiple sclerosis.

Notes on this clonotype: The junction does not match germline at one end; this may be a read error. This chain joins TRBV20-1 and TRBJ2-7; D is ambiguous. Germline CDR1 reads DFQATT; CDR2 reads SNEGSKA (reference sequence). The CDR3 sequence is 14 residues long. CDR3 loop: CSARWGHTRYAQYF. The CDR3 DNA reads TGCAGTGCTAGGTGGGGTCATACCCGATACGCGCAGTACTTC.

This chain joins TRBV12-3 or TRBV12-4 and TRBJ2-1, with 7 bases aligning to TRBD1. CDR3 length equals 14 residues. Unmatched junction bases numbered 4, after V lost 2 bases and J lost 6 bases. CDR3 DNA sequence: TGTGCCAGCAGTTTAAGCAGGGGGTCCAATGAGCAGTTCTTC. This translates into CASSLSRGSNEQFF.

This chain uses TRBV27 with TRBJ2-1; 8 bases fit TRBD1. The CDR3 extends over 14 amino acids. Germline lookup yields CDR1 MNHEY and CDR2 SMNVEV (reference sequence). The V and J ends lost 6 bases and 3 bases, in that order; junction bases with no gene match: 4. The CDR3 sequence: CASSRTGLYNEQFF. CDR3 bases: TGTGCCAGCAGCCGGACAGGGCTCTACAATGAGCAGTTCTTC.

The chain has TRBV10-3 and TRBJ2-7; the D gene is possibly TRBD1 (6 bases). The CDR3 spans 14 residues. V was clipped by 3 bases and J by 2 bases, with 11 bases between them. From germline, CDR1 is ENHRY and CDR2 SYGVKD. The CDR3 protein is CAISDTGTAYEQYF. Here the CDR3 DNA reads TGTGCCATCAGTGATACAGGGACCGCCTACGAGCAGTACTTC.

The chain carries TRBV4-1 and TRBJ1-5; D is possibly TRBD1 (6 bases). This CDR3 is 15 amino acids long. Looked up from germline, CDR1 is MGHRA and CDR2 is YSYEKL. V lost 3 bases, J lost 6 bases, and 15 bases lay in between. In nucleotides, the CDR3 is TGCGCCAGCAGCCACCTTGGGGGGCCCGGTCAGCCCCAGCATTTT. Its translation is CASSHLGGPGQPQHF.

This sequence joins TRBV30 and TRBJ1-1; D gene unclear. The CDR3 contains 11 residues. In germline, CDR1 is GTSNPN, CDR2 SVGIG (reference sequence). V lost 2 bases, J lost 7 bases, and 8 bases lay in between. Here the CDR3 reads CAWSSGSEAFF. In DNA, the CDR3 is TGTGCCTGGAGTTCGGGCAGTGAAGCTTTCTTT.

The V gene is TRBV7-6, the J gene TRBJ2-5; D may be TRBD2 (6 bases). CDR1 and CDR2 (germline): SGHVS, FNYEAQ. CDR3 length: 16 residues. Trimming removed 2 bases at V and 1 base at J, with 14 bases between. CDR3 protein: CASSLNAGRSQETQYF. As DNA, the CDR3 is TGTGCCAGCAGCTTAAACGCGGGACGGAGCCAAGAGACCCAGTACTTC.

Concerning this clonotype itself: A junction boundary mismatches the germline segment, possibly from a read error. This chain links TRBV12-3 or TRBV12-4 with TRBJ1-1, with unresolved D. The CDR3 totals 13 residues. CDR3 residues: CASSLARHTEAFF. CDR3 DNA sequence: TGTGCCAGCAGTCTAGCCCGTCACACTGAAGCTTTCTTT.

The chain employs TRBV28 and TRBJ2-5; D is ambiguous. The CDR3 has 14 residues. The germline V and J ends were trimmed by 2 bases and 1 base, with 8 bases remaining between them. CDR1 MDHEN and CDR2 SYDVKM come from the germline V gene. CDR3 coding DNA: TGTGCCAGCAGTTTACCGGCGGCCCAAGAGACCCAGTACTTC. This gives the protein CASSLPAAQETQYF.

J is TRBJ1-4 and V is TRBV9; D unresolved. Germline assignment: CDR1 SGDLS and CDR2 YYNGEE. This CDR3 has 16 residues. The V gene lost 0 bases and the J gene lost 0 bases, with 9 bases spanning the gap. As DNA, the CDR3 is TGTGCCAGCAGCGTAGGGTCCCTTGCAACTAATGAAAAACTGTTTTTT. Its translation: CASSVGSLATNEKLFF.

The chain uses TRBV6-1 and TRBJ2-1, with a weak D call TRBD2 (7 bases). V lost 6 bases to trimming and J lost 0 bases, with 12 bases between them. Germline V gene sequence: CDR1 MNHNS, CDR2 SASEGT. The CDR3 spans 15 residues. The CDR3 reads CASSQGGGSYNEQFF. In DNA form, the CDR3 reads TGTGCCAGCAGCCAGGGAGGGGGCTCCTACAATGAGCAGTTCTTC.

This rearrangement joins TRBV27 to TRBJ2-7, with 7 bases that match TRBD2. Per the germline V gene, CDR1 is MNHEY and CDR2 is SMNVEV (reference sequence). This CDR3 spans 14 amino acids. V lost 4 bases, J lost 4 bases, and 7 bases stayed unmatched. In DNA, the CDR3 is TGTGCCAGCAGTTCAAGCGGGGCCATTTACGAGCAGTACTTC. Amino acids: CASSSSGAIYEQYF.

The chain has TRBV6-1 and TRBJ2-5, with TRBD1 as a possible D gene (5 bases). This CDR3 has 15 residues. From germline, CDR1 is MNHNS and CDR2 SASEGT. Trimming stripped 6 bases from V and 4 bases from J, with 18 bases between. For the CDR3, the DNA is TGTGCCAGCAGGGAGACCTCAGGGTTAGTAGAGACCCAGTACTTC. Translating gives CASRETSGLVETQYF.

This chain joins TRBV23-1 and TRBJ1-1; D unresolved. TRBV23-1 is given ORF status, its function remaining uncertain. V lost 7 bases and J lost 0, with 27 bases in between. There are 19 residues in the CDR3. In DNA, the CDR3 is TGCGCCAGCACCCAACTTCGGAGCAGGACCCGTTCAATGAACACTGAAGCTTTCTTT. This sequence encodes CASTQLRSRTRSMNTEAFF.

The CDR3 spells CASRGTRDNEQFF. CDR3 DNA sequence: TGTGCCAGCAGGGGGACTAGGGACAATGAGCAGTTCTTC. The V and J genes are TRBV12-3 or TRBV12-4 and TRBJ2-1; 8 bases agree with TRBD2. The CDR3 loop spans 13 amino acids. V was pared by 6 bases and J by 5 bases, with 3 bases of the junction left unmatched.

This chain connects TRBV5-1 to TRBJ2-3; 12 nucleotides match TRBD1. Germline assignment: CDR1 SGHRS and CDR2 YFSETQ. The CDR3 has 18 residues. Trimming took 6 bases from V and 2 from J; bases not matched to a gene: 13. The CDR3 coding sequence is TGCGCCAGCAATCCAGGGACAGGGGGCACTCTTTTCACAGATACGCAGTATTTT. Protein: CASNPGTGGTLFTDTQYF.

This chain joins TRBV2 and TRBJ1-1; the D gene is possibly TRBD1 (6 bases). The CDR3 has 14 residues. The V and J ends lost 10 bases and 3 bases respectively, with 18 bases between them. Germline V gene lookup returns CDR1 SNHLY and CDR2 FYNNEI. CDR3 protein: CAKQDPGADTEAFF. The CDR3 region has the DNA TGTGCCAAACAGGATCCGGGGGCAGACACTGAAGCTTTCTTT.

V gene TRBV20-1 combines with J gene TRBJ1-5; D gene uncertain. V dropped 0 bases and J dropped 2 bases, with 14 bases sitting between them. The CDR3 extends over 16 amino acids. The germline gives CDR1 DFQATT, CDR2 SNEGSKA (reference sequence). CDR3 coding DNA: TGCAGTGCTAGAGATCCACGGGGTTGGGGCAATCAGCCCCAGCATTTT. It yields the protein CSARDPRGWGNQPQHF.

V gene TRBV30 combines with J gene TRBJ1-1; D unresolved. The ends were cut back, 8 bases at V and 0 bases at J, with 13 bases in the middle. The CDR3 length is 13 residues. The germline V gene encodes CDR1 GTSNPN and CDR2 SVGIG (reference sequence). The CDR3 region has the DNA TGTGCCGTAACGCAGCTTATGAACACTGAAGCTTTCTTT. Residues: CAVTQLMNTEAFF.

This clonotype was observed once. The rearrangement joins TRBV24-1 to TRBJ2-2; 8 bases agree with TRBD2. This CDR3 is built from 17 residues. Germline V gives CDR1 KGHDR, CDR2 SFDVKD. J was trimmed by 2 bases and V by 2 bases; bases with no gene match: 6. CDR3 in amino acids: CATSDSTSGLNTGELFF. In DNA form, the CDR3 reads TGTGCCACCAGTGATTCAACTAGCGGTCTAAACACCGGGGAGCTGTTTTTT.

The chain joins TRBV19 to TRBJ1-1, with a tentative D call TRBD1 (5 bases). CDR3 length equals 12 residues. Germline CDR1 reads LNHDA; CDR2 reads SQIVND (reference sequence). V dropped 10 bases and J dropped 3 bases, with 12 bases sitting between them. CDR3 region: CATRSGDTEAFF. The DNA for the CDR3 is TGTGCCACTAGATCGGGGGACACTGAAGCTTTCTTT. The variable domain in full, completed from reference TRBV19 and TRBJ1-1, reads DGGITQSPKYLFRKEGQNVTLSCEQNLNHDAMYWYRQDPGQGLRLIYYSQIVNDFQKGDIAEGYSVSREKKESFPLTVTSAQKNPTAFYLCATRSGDTEAFFGQGTRLTVV.

V is TRBV6-5 and J is TRBJ2-1; 13 bases align to TRBD2. V shed 5 bases and J 6 bases; nucleotides not matched to a gene: 4. The length of the CDR3 is 15 residues. Looked up from germline, CDR1 is MNHEY and CDR2 is SVGAGI. The CDR3 here is CASSKLAGGSNEQFF. CDR3 sequence (DNA): TGTGCCAGCAGTAAACTAGCGGGAGGGAGCAATGAGCAGTTCTTC.

This chain joins TRBV12-3 or TRBV12-4 and TRBJ1-5; D is unclear. This CDR3 region has 15 residues. Trimming took off 5 bases at V and 2 bases at J, with 13 bases between the two ends. The CDR3 here is CASSLSPLGNQPQHF. The CDR3 DNA is TGTGCCAGCAGTCTGAGCCCCTTGGGCAATCAGCCCCAGCATTTT.

The chain recombines TRBV2 with TRBJ2-7, with TRBD1 identical over 9 bases. V shed 9 bases and J 4 bases; nucleotides not matched to a gene: 13. This CDR3 is 15 amino acids long. Germline CDR1 and CDR2: SNHLY and FYNNEI. The CDR3 is CARSGSTGGAYEQYF. The CDR3 region has the DNA TGTGCCAGATCTGGAAGTACAGGGGGCGCGTACGAGCAGTACTTC.

In DNA, the CDR3 is TGTGCCATCAGTGAGTCCCTCACCTACGAGCAGTACTTC. This sequence encodes CAISESLTYEQYF. The J gene is TRBJ2-7, the V gene TRBV10-3; D not certain. The germline V and J ends were trimmed by 0 bases and 2 bases, with 5 bases remaining between them. This CDR3 has 13 residues. CDR1 is ENHRY and CDR2 is SYGVKD in the germline V gene.

The V gene is TRBV4-1, the J gene TRBJ2-7; 8 bases align to TRBD2. V shed 5 bases, J shed 0 bases, and the junction held 6 bases outside the gene matches. Germline V gene lookup returns CDR1 MGHRA and CDR2 YSYEKL. This CDR3 is 15 amino acids long. In DNA, the CDR3 is TGCGCCAGCAGCAAACTAGCGGCCAGCTCCTACGAGCAGTACTTC. This sequence encodes CASSKLAASSYEQYF.

The chain has TRBV6-7 and TRBJ1-2; 10 positions agree with TRBD1. TRBV6-7 is annotated as an ORF whose role is uncertain. V gave up 4 bases and J gave up 8 bases; unmatched junction bases: 7. The CDR3 spans 14 residues. The chain's CDR3 is CASSLMGQGIGYTF. The CDR3 DNA reads as TGTGCCAGCAGTTTAATGGGACAGGGGATCGGCTACACCTTC.

The chain joins TRBV7-2 to TRBJ2-1; D remains ambiguous. V lost 0 bases to trimming and J lost 13 bases, with 10 bases between them. Germline-derived CDR1 and CDR2 are SGHTA and FQGNSA. CDR3 length equals 12 residues. The CDR3 DNA follows: TGTGCCAGCAGCTTAGCTCTGAATCAACAGTTCTTC. It encodes CASSLALNQQFF.

The chain combines TRBV1 with TRBJ2-6. TRBV1 corresponds to a pseudogene. The CDR3 sequence is 18 residues long. CDR3 sequence (DNA): TGCACCAGCAGGGTCAGTGGTTTGTGCACAAGTCGGGCCAACGTCCTGACTTTC. It encodes CTSRVSGLCTSRANVLTF.